The 9 T cell receptor beta chains listed next were all sequenced from one sample in a study of blood T cells in healthy people across ages. Primers used in a second PCR of about 6 to 11 cycles were a sample-barcoded 5' primer and a J-beta primer mix. TCRdb reprocessed the 5' RACE reads with MiXCR, giving one entry per CDR3 protein. The sample consists of 760,000 or so distinct CDR3 sequences, around 25% of them appearing once. These sequences were also reported in another study, on T cells of mothers and their children.

Input material: blood. The receptors were gathered from a boy younger than 18 in good health.

This clonotype was found a few times. J is TRBJ2-7 and V is TRBV27; D is unresolved. Trimming pared 0 bases from V and 6 bases from J, leaving 12 bases between. Germline CDR1 MNHEY, CDR2 SMNVEV (reference sequence). This CDR3 is 14 amino acids long. Here the CDR3 DNA reads TGTGCCAGCAGTTTATCTCTTGGGGAAGGCGAGCAGTACTTC. Translated: CASSLSLGEGEQYF.

The gene calls are TRBV3-1 and TRBJ2-2; D is unclear. Trimming removed 0 bases from V and 7 bases from J, with 6 bases in between. CDR3 length equals 13 residues. The germline V gene encodes CDR1 LGHDT and CDR2 YNNKEL (reference sequence). CDR3 sequence: CASSQDINGELFF. The CDR3, as DNA: TGTGCCAGCAGCCAAGATATAAACGGGGAGCTGTTTTTT.

This clonotype has a handful of counts. The chain recombines TRBV5-1 with TRBJ1-1; D unclear. Germline CDR1 is SGHRS and CDR2 is YFSETQ. CDR3 length: 14 residues. V was trimmed by 0 bases and J by 0 bases, leaving 6 bases between them. As DNA, the CDR3 is TGCGCCAGCAGCTTGGATGGGGTGAACACTGAAGCTTTCTTT. This codes for CASSLDGVNTEAFF.

This clonotype occurred a few times. The chain carries TRBV6-1 and TRBJ1-4; 7 bases line up with TRBD1. The CDR3 totals 16 residues. Trimming cost V 4 bases and J 8 bases; bases outside gene matches: 13. Germline V gene sequence: CDR1 MNHNS, CDR2 SASEGT. CDR3 loop: CASSGYRGSLGEKLFF. CDR3 DNA sequence: TGTGCCAGCAGTGGATACAGGGGAAGTCTAGGAGAAAAACTGTTTTTT.

V usage is TRBV20-1 and J usage is TRBJ2-7, with 7 bases fitting TRBD2. J lost 1 base, V lost 3 bases, and 6 bases had no gene match. The CDR3 spans 14 residues. Looked up from germline, CDR1 is DFQATT and CDR2 is SNEGSKA (reference sequence). CDR3 sequence reads: CSASSLAVSYEQYF. The CDR3 region has the DNA TGCAGTGCTAGTAGTCTAGCGGTTTCCTACGAGCAGTACTTC.

This clonotype appeared a few times. CDR3 sequence reads: CASVPRWFPQYNEQFF. The CDR3 DNA sequence: TGTGCCAGCGTTCCTCGGTGGTTTCCCCAATACAATGAGCAGTTCTTC. V and J are TRBV27 and TRBJ2-1; D not resolved. CDR3 length: 16 amino acids. Germline loops: CDR1 MNHEY, CDR2 SMNVEV (reference sequence). Trimming stripped 8 bases from V and 4 bases from J, with 21 bases between.

The chain combines TRBV28 with TRBJ1-6; no clear D gene. This CDR3 has 12 residues. V dropped 6 bases and J dropped 6 bases, with 6 bases sitting between them. The germline V gene encodes CDR1 MDHEN and CDR2 SYDVKM. This CDR3 is CASRSPNSPLHF. The CDR3 coding sequence is TGTGCCAGCAGGTCCCCTAATTCACCCCTCCACTTT.

This clonotype was counted only a few times. The chain carries TRBV10-3 and TRBJ2-7, with 8 bases that match TRBD2. With V trimmed by 6 bases and J by 3 bases, 4 bases remained unmatched. Per the germline V gene, CDR1 is ENHRY and CDR2 is SYGVKD. This CDR3 contains 13 residues. CDR3 bases: TGTGCCATCAGATCCGGGGGGGGCTACGAGCAGTACTTC. Protein: CAIRSGGGYEQYF.

Only a few counts were recorded for this clonotype. The chain has TRBV6-5 and TRBJ2-6, with 10 bases that match TRBD1. The CDR3 is 17 amino acids. J was trimmed by 3 bases and V by 3 bases; bases with no gene match: 5. Per the germline V gene, CDR1 is MNHEY and CDR2 is SVGAGI. For the CDR3, the DNA is TGTGCCAGCAGTTATCAGGGACAGGGGAGTGGGGCCAACGTCCTGACTTTC. Translation: CASSYQGQGSGANVLTF.